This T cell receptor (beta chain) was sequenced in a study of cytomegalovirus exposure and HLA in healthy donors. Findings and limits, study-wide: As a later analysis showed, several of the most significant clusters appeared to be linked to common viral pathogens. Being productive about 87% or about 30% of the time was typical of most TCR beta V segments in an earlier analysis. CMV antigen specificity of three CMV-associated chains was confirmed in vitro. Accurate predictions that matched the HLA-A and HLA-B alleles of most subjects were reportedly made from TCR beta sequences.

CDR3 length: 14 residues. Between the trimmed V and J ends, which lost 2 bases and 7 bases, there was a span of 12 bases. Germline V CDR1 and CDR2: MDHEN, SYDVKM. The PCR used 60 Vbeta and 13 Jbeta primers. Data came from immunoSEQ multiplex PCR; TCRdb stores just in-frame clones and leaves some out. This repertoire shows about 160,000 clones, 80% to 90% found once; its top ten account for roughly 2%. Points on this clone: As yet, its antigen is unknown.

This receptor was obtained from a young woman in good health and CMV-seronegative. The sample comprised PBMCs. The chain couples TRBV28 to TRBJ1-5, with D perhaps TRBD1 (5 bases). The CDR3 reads CASSLMEGMQPQHF. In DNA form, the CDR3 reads TGTGCCAGCAGTTTAATGGAGGGGATGCAGCCCCAGCATTTT. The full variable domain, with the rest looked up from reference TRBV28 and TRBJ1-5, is DVKVTQSSRYLVKRTGEKVFLECVQDMDHENMFWYRQDPGLGLRLIYFSYDVKMKEKGDIPEGYSVSREKKERFSLILESASTNQTSMYLCASSLMEGMQPQHFGDGTRLSIL.